Given below is one T cell receptor (beta chain) in context. This clonotype has at least ten counts. Its antigen has not been determined. The record has no base qualities; no much larger clone is one base away. This sample was included in a study of CD8 T cells in ankylosing spondylitis (dated by TCRdb to about 2017). As for the study more broadly: T cell receptor beta repertoires were profiled in healthy donors and ankylosing spondylitis patients so that disease-linked TCR variants could be found. The whole study cohort included 90 to 120 healthy donors and 20 to 25 ankylosing spondylitis patients. Peripheral blood was sampled, and synovial fluid was additionally collected from ankylosing spondylitis patients. Broader findings and caveats from the paper: The disease-linked clones showed a CD8+ phenotype and occurred at relatively low frequencies in peripheral blood. The disease-linked clones were reported to be significantly enriched in matched synovial fluid samples from ankylosing spondylitis patients. Some motif variants had previously been reported in the synovial fluid and blood of reactive arthritis patients, which suggests shared mechanisms of disease initiation. A TCR beta motif of several highly homologous amino acid variants appeared characteristic of blood from ankylosing spondylitis patients.

TCRdb records Illumina HiSeq 2500 as the sequencer. Quantitative 5'-RACE with molecular barcodes was used to prepare TCR beta libraries. From the authors' description of their analysis: To identify disease-linked TCR variants, a new computational method was used, one built on a probabilistic model of VDJ rearrangement. The public reads were reprocessed in TCRdb via fastp at Q25 and MiXCR, keeping in-frame beta chains. Under each unique CDR3 protein, matching rows form one entry showing the most common genes and DNA. Clone size and V and J calls follow TCRdb, not the original study. In this sample the table shows approximately 300,000 distinct CDR3 sequences, roughly 20% of which occur a single time. The ten largest clonotypes hold around 8% of the sample. Trimming at the junction amounts to 4 bases on V and 6 bases on J, and the germline ends lie 10 bases apart. Via the germline V gene (reference sequence), CDR1 is LNHNV and CDR2 YYDKDF. The CDR3 runs 13 amino acids, cysteine and phenylalanine included. The only DNA kept is the CDR3, 39 bases in frame from the first base.

Recombination connected TRBV15 to TRBJ1-5, with no reliable assignment of the D segment. The TCR was taken from a male donor with ankylosing spondylitis or in good health (not recorded which). The material sequenced was blood, either unsorted or a sorted T cell fraction (not recorded which). Read as DNA, the sequence is TGTGCCACCAGCACATCCGGCGGTCAGCCCCAGCATTTT. Its amino acids are CATSTSGGQPQHF.